Here is one T cell receptor beta chain with its context. The sample originates from a study of shared clonotypes between healthy human individuals. The study drew its donors from healthy HIV-negative adults without recent acute infections or vaccinations. V gave up 1 base and J gave up 7 bases; unmatched junction bases: 5. The CDR3 has 16 amino acids. Germline CDR1 is LGHNA and CDR2 is YSLEER. Using immunoSEQ multiplex PCR, the repertoire was profiled, and TCRdb retains in-frame clones only, with some absent. The table records 950,000 to 1,100,000 clones, 60% to 80% of them present only once. The chain couples TRBV4-3 to TRBJ2-2, with 11 bases identical to TRBD2. This TCR was sampled from a man aged 18 to 30 in good health. The sample consisted of memory CD4+ T cells sorted from blood. Subset noted: CD45RA-negative fraction. DNA for the CDR3: TGCGCCAGCAGCCAAGGCGCTAGCGGGAGGTTCGGGGAGCTGTTTTTT. Translated: CASSQGASGRFGELFF.